This T cell receptor beta chain emerged from a study of T cell repertoires in cytomegalovirus infection. As for the study in general: Evidence of both CMV infection and a matching HLA type came from public TCR beta signatures.

TCRdb reanalysed the reads using MiXCR and keeps one entry per CDR3 protein. Of some 940,000 distinct CDR3 sequences listed, 25% to 40% are singletons. There are a few counts of this clonotype. The antigen is unknown. Study results and caveats: HLA-C-restricted CMV clonotypes gave the most frequent clonotype in two of eight donors.

The germline CDR1 and CDR2 sequences are SNHLY and FYNNEI. The V gene lost 8 bases and the J gene lost 5 bases, with 13 bases spanning the gap. The CDR3 has 13 residues. This specimen consisted of cultured CD8+ T cells from PBMCs, obtained from culture after CMV antigen stimulation. This clonotype was sampled from a human donor in good health (CMV status not recorded). Some clones in this sample may be carry-over from other donors' samples. The J gene is TRBJ2-1, the V gene TRBV2, with D perhaps matching TRBD1 (8 bases). The CDR3 DNA sequence: TGTGCCAGCCTAACAGGGGGGGACAATGAGCAGTTCTTC. Translated: CASLTGGDNEQFF.